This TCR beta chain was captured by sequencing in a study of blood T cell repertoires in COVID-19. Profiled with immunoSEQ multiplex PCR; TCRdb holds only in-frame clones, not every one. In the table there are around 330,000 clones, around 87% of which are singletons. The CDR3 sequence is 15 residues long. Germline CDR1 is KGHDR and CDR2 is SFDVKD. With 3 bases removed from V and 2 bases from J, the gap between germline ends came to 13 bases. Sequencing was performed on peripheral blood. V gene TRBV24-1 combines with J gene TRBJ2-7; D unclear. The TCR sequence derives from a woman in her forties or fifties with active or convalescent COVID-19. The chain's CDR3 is CATSDTRGWAYEQYF. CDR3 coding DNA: TGTGCCACCAGTGATACAAGAGGATGGGCCTACGAGCAGTACTTC.